This T cell receptor (beta chain) was observed in a study of blood T cell repertoires in COVID-19. For the study at large: The United States, Italy and Spain were the sources of the acute and convalescent COVID-19 samples. In each case, the material was cDNA or gDNA derived from T cells, B-cell-depleted T cells, or PBMCs.

Per the original data handling: From reference gene primer amplification, estimates of nucleated cell counts were derived. Assay used: immunoSEQ multiplex PCR; TCRdb lists only in-frame clones, some missing. The V and J calls and the clone size are those of that table, but D and trimming were determined from the DNA. The profile shows over 150,000 clones, around 85% of them singletons. This clone was found a few times. The J segment lost 0 bases and the V segment lost 6 bases, leaving 6 bases of the junction unmatched. Germline V CDR1 and CDR2: LNHDA, SQIVND (reference sequence). The CDR3 spans 17 residues.

The sequencing input was peripheral blood. This TCR was sampled from a woman in her fifties or sixties with acute or convalescent COVID-19. J is TRBJ2-6 and V is TRBV19, with 9 bases identical to TRBD1. The CDR3 DNA reads TGTGCCAGTAGATCGGGACAGGGAAACTCTGGGGCCAACGTCCTGACTTTC. This gives the protein CASRSGQGNSGANVLTF.